Listed below are T cell receptor beta chains from one sample, sequenced in a study of CXCR3-negative and CXCR3-positive naive CD8 T cells. Using the 5' RACE reads, TCRdb records one entry per CDR3 protein without DNA. Seen in this sample are several thousand distinct CDR3 sequences; the ten most common clones hold around 1.5%. The sample comprised naive CXCR3- CD8+ T cells from blood. All receptors come from a human donor in good health. Some clones in this sample may be carry-over from other donors' samples. The CDR3 runs from the conserved cysteine through the conserved F or W. Fields, in order: clone size, J gene, V gene, CDR3 protein. Rows may omit the clone size; those that give it use once, few, many or a size class.

medium-sized | TRBJ2-7 | TRBV29-1 | CSVEFQGDEQYF
. | TRBJ1-4 | TRBV6-5 | CASSYSGPTNEKLFF
medium-sized | TRBJ2-7 | TRBV23-1 | CASSQTPRAGPFYEQYF
. | TRBJ1-2 | TRBV15 | CATSRAAVPNYGYTF
. | TRBJ2-3 | TRBV20-1 | CSASLVGGTDTQYF
. | TRBJ1-1 | TRBV14 | CASSQEAGEAFF
. | TRBJ2-1 | TRBV6-5 | CASSYGDEQSF
medium-sized | TRBJ2-7 | TRBV27 | CASGGEYEQYF
medium-sized | TRBJ1-2 | TRBV5-1 | CASTPGTGSYGYTF
medium-sized | TRBJ2-7 | TRBV6-5 | CASSYSTPYEQYF
medium-sized | TRBJ1-2 | TRBV7-8 | CAVGDGYGYTF
. | TRBJ2-7 | TRBV6-2/TRBV6-3 | CASSPAYEQYF
. | TRBJ2-7 | TRBV5-6 | CASSPGPMEGYEQYF
. | TRBJ2-7 | TRBV30 | CAWSPFYDPYEQYF
medium-sized | TRBJ2-1 | TRBV2 | CATTPGSSYNEQFF
. | TRBJ1-1 | TRBV7-2 | CASSYSVIFGGTEAFF
. | TRBJ2-7 | TRBV5-1 | CASRDGERELLYEQYF
. | TRBJ1-5 | TRBV28 | CASSSGARDSRNQPQHF